This T cell receptor beta chain was captured by sequencing in a study of cytomegalovirus exposure and HLA in healthy donors. Study details: Earlier work reported roughly 120 million unique TCR beta sequences from some 170 million T cells. Findings of the study overall: 164 TCR beta chains were listed as cytomegalovirus-associated. Specific recognition of CMV antigens was confirmed in vitro for three chains (all CMV-associated). A later analysis found TCR association rates differed by HLA locus, highest for DRB1 and lowest for HLA-C.

A note on this clone: What it binds is unknown.

Germline V gives CDR1 SGHDN, CDR2 FVKESK. J lost 0 bases, V lost 3 bases, and 4 bases had no gene match. The CDR3 totals 17 residues. A multiplex PCR was run with 60 Vbeta primers and 13 Jbeta primers. Here immunoSEQ multiplex PCR was the method, and the copy in TCRdb shows in-frame clones only, minus some. The sample lists roughly 110,000 clones; around 70% were seen once. This clonotype originated in a man younger than 40 in good health and CMV-seropositive. The J gene is TRBJ2-6, the V gene TRBV14, with 8 positions matching TRBD1. The source material was PBMCs. CDR3 bases: TGTGCCAGCAGCCACACAGGGGGTCTCTCTGGGGCCAACGTCCTGACTTTC. Translated: CASSHTGGLSGANVLTF. Complete variable domain (other parts from reference TRBV14 and TRBJ2-6): EAGVTQFPSHSVIEKGQTVTLRCDPISGHDNLYWYRRVMGKEIKFLLHFVKESKQDESGMPNNRFLAERTGGTYSTLKVQPAELEDSGVYFCASSHTGGLSGANVLTFGAGSRLTVL.